Below, 3 T cell receptor beta chains from the same sample are listed, as sequenced in a study of blood T cell repertoires in COVID-19. This table comes from immunoSEQ multiplex PCR, and its TCRdb copy is limited to in-frame clones, with some not included. The sample lists around 93,000 clones; approximately 81% were seen once. Sequencing was performed on peripheral blood. These receptors originate from a man between 60 and 75 years old with acute or convalescent COVID-19.

This clone was counted once. V is TRBV6-1 and J is TRBJ1-2, with D possibly being TRBD1 (5 bases). Germline V gene data show CDR1 as MNHNS and CDR2 as SASEGT. The V and J ends lost 3 bases and 4 bases respectively, with 12 bases between them. This CDR3 spans 14 amino acids. The CDR3 region is CASSDQGTSYGYTF. The CDR3 DNA follows: TGTGCCAGCAGTGACCAGGGTACCTCCTATGGCTACACCTTC.

V is TRBV6-6 and J is TRBJ1-5, with TRBD1 matching 7 bases. This CDR3 contains 12 residues. Unmatched junction bases numbered 5, after V lost 11 bases and J lost 4 bases. CDR1 and CDR2 (germline): MNHNY, SVGAGI (reference sequence). CDR3 bases: TGTGCCGCAATGACAGGGAATCAGCCCCAGCATTTT. Translated, it gives CAAMTGNQPQHF.

The chain combines TRBV3-1 (or the pseudogene TRBV3-2) with TRBJ1-2; no clear D gene. V was clipped by 3 bases and J by 8 bases, with 19 bases between them. Germline V lookup: CDR1 LGHDT, CDR2 YNNKEL (reference sequence). The CDR3 runs to 15 residues. The CDR3 DNA reads as TGTGCCAGCAGCCACCAAGGTGTCGCCCGAGGAGGCTACACCTTC. The encoded protein is CASSHQGVARGGYTF.